This T cell receptor beta chain was sequenced in a study of siplizumab effects on memory and regulatory T cells. The CDR3 totals 16 residues. Germline V gene lookup returns CDR1 SGHNT and CDR2 YENEEA. Unmatched junction bases numbered 6, after V lost 4 bases and J lost 0 bases. Using immunoSEQ multiplex PCR, the repertoire was profiled, and TCRdb retains in-frame clones only, with some absent. The profile shows about 94,000 clones, nearly 95% of them singletons. The genes are TRBV11-3 and TRBJ1-1; 9 nucleotides align to TRBD1. The material sequenced was non-Treg CD4+ T cells sorted from blood. The receptor was isolated from a human donor in good health. Here the CDR3 reads CASSSRTGAMNTEAFF. CDR3 nucleotide sequence: TGTGCCAGCAGCTCACGGACAGGGGCTATGAACACTGAAGCTTTCTTT.